This entry lists 4 T cell receptor delta chains sequenced from one sample in a study of Vδ1+ human thymocytes. For these TCRs, the target antigens are not known. Study conclusions and caveats: Thymic TRG and TRD repertoires appeared highly polyclonal, with Gaussian CDR3 length distributions.

RNA was extracted from the cells and then reverse transcribed. The CDR3 regions were amplified by multiplex PCR from V-gene primers to a constant-region primer. TCRdb reapplied CATT to the multiplex PCR reads. Of approximately 19,000 delta-chain clones listed, 6.5% to 10% were seen once; the top ten hold approximately 1%. Sequencing input: Vdelta1+ gamma-delta thymocytes from the thymus. Subset specified: FACS-sorted CD3+ TCRalphabeta- TCRVdelta1+ TCRVdelta2- thymocytes. The receptors here all came from a child less than two years old who had congenital heart surgery.

This chain uses TRDV1 with TRDJ1, with 8 bases lining up with TRDD3. The junction had 6 bases not matched to a gene; V was cut back by 0 bases and J by 0 bases. The CDR3 sequence is 17 residues long. Germline values: CDR1 TSWWSYY, CDR2 QGS. Here the CDR3 DNA reads TGTGCTCTTGGGGAACTGTGGGGGATCCCGTACACCGATAAACTCATCTTT. Its protein is CALGELWGIPYTDKLIF.

The chain carries TRDV1 and TRDJ1; 10 bases are a match to TRDD3. The CDR3 extends over 21 amino acids. The germline CDR1 and CDR2 sequences are TSWWSYY and QGS. J lost 2 bases, V lost 1 base, and 19 bases had no gene match. The CDR3 is CALGEQIPYPSTGGLTDKLIF. DNA for the CDR3: TGTGCTCTTGGGGAACAAATCCCGTACCCCTCTACTGGGGGATTGACCGATAAACTCATCTTT.

There are a few counts of this clone. The chain employs TRDV1 and TRDJ1; 10 bases line up with TRDD3. The CDR3 spans 18 residues. The germline V gene has CDR1 TSWWSYY and CDR2 QGS. V lost 2 bases to trimming and J lost 10 bases; unmatched junction nucleotides: 19. The CDR3 region is CALGETSPETLGDRGLIF. For the CDR3, the DNA is TGTGCTCTTGGGGAAACTTCCCCCGAAACGCTGGGGGATAGAGGACTCATCTTT.

This clone was counted between two and nine times. This chain joins TRDV1 and TRDJ1; possible D gene TRDD3, 6 bases. The CDR3 has 15 residues. Trimming removed 2 bases from V and 5 bases from J, with 15 bases in between. Germline assignment: CDR1 TSWWSYY and CDR2 QGS. The CDR3 here is CALGEMRDNPDKLIF. CDR3 DNA: TGTGCTCTTGGGGAAATGAGGGATAATCCTGATAAACTCATCTTT.